The entry that follows covers one T cell receptor (beta chain) sequence. Its antigen is unknown. The ends lost 3 bases at V and 4 bases at J; junction bases unmatched: 5. The CDR3 sequence is 14 residues long. Germline CDR1 reads SQVTM; CDR2 reads ANQGSEA. It was with 60 Vbeta and 13 Jbeta primers that the PCR ran. Using immunoSEQ multiplex PCR, the repertoire was profiled, and TCRdb retains in-frame clones only, with some absent. Recorded for this sample: about 75,000 clones. This record belongs to a study of cytomegalovirus exposure and HLA in healthy donors. Study conclusions and caveats: Accurate prediction of most subjects' HLA-A and HLA-B alleles from TCR beta sequences was reported. A few V segments could not be told apart, such as TRBV6-2 and TRBV6-3, and were left out.

The TCR sequence derives from a man aged 18 to 30 in good health and CMV-seropositive. The chain links TRBV29-1 to TRBJ2-5, with TRBD1 identical over 10 bases. The sample comprised PBMCs. The CDR3, as DNA: TGCAGCGTTGACGGGACAGGGGATATAGAGACCCAGTACTTC. The encoded protein is CSVDGTGDIETQYF. The whole variable domain, filled in from reference TRBV29-1 and TRBJ2-5, reads SAVISQKPSRDICQRGTSLTIQCQVDSQVTMMFWYRQQPGQSLTLIATANQGSEATYESGFVIDKFPISRPNLTFSTLTVSNMSPEDSSIYLCSVDGTGDIETQYFGPGTRLLVL.